A selection of T cell receptor beta chains follows, all from one sample in a study of blood T cell repertoires in COVID-19. Measured with immunoSEQ multiplex PCR; TCRdb has only the in-frame clones, and not every one. The sample holds some 250,000 clones, approximately 86% seen once. The specimen sequenced was peripheral blood. The origin of the receptors is a woman aged 55-70 years with COVID-19, enrolled during active disease. CDR3s include the opening cysteine and the closing phenylalanine or tryptophan. Each record gives: CDR3 DNA, CDR3 protein, clone size, D gene, V gene, J gene. The D gene is left open where the match is weak. A row's size may be missing; if present it is once, few, many or a size class.

DNA: TGTGCCAGCAGCTTATTCGGGACTAATCCCACCGGGGAGCTGTTTTTT
CDR3: CASSLFGTNPTGELFF
size: -
D: TRBD2
V: TRBV5-8
J: TRBJ2-2

DNA: TGTGCCAGCAGGCACCCGACAGGGGTGGTCAGCACCGGGGAGCTGTTTTTT
CDR3: CASRHPTGVVSTGELFF
size: -
D: TRBD1
V: TRBV7-6
J: TRBJ2-2

DNA: TGTGCCAGCAGCCAAGCCCGGACAGCCGCTAACTATGGCTACACCTTC
CDR3: CASSQARTAANYGYTF
size: -
D: -
V: TRBV4-2
J: TRBJ1-2

DNA: TGCGCCAGCAGCTTGGGGGGACTCACCATCGACACCATATATTTT
CDR3: CASSLGGLTIDTIYF
size: -
D: -
V: TRBV5-1
J: TRBJ1-3

DNA: TGTGCCAGCAGCCCCACGACTCTAGCCTACGAGCAGTACTTC
CDR3: CASSPTTLAYEQYF
size: -
D: -
V: TRBV9
J: TRBJ2-7

DNA: TGTGCCAGCAGCCCGAGGGTGACTAACTATGGCTACACCTTC
CDR3: CASSPRVTNYGYTF
size: -
D: -
V: TRBV6-5
J: TRBJ1-2

DNA: TGTGCCAGCAGCTTGGTCGGAGATACGCAGTATTTT
CDR3: CASSLVGDTQYF
size: -
D: -
V: TRBV7-9
J: TRBJ2-3

DNA: TGTGCCTGGAGTGCCGACTACTCGAATAATTCACCCCTCCACTTT
CDR3: CAWSADYSNNSPLHF
size: few
D: -
V: TRBV30
J: TRBJ1-6

DNA: TGTGCCAGCAGCAGGACAGGGGCAACTAATGAAAAACTGTTTTTT
CDR3: CASSRTGATNEKLFF
size: many
D: TRBD1
V: TRBV9
J: TRBJ1-4

DNA: TGTGCCACCAGTGAGGAAGCGGGAGGAGAGACCCAGTACTTC
CDR3: CATSEEAGGETQYF
size: -
D: TRBD2
V: TRBV24-1
J: TRBJ2-5

DNA: TGTGCCAGCAGTGACAGGTCAGGGAACACCTTC
CDR3: CASSDRSGNTF
size: -
D: -
V: TRBV28
J: TRBJ1-2

DNA: TGCAGTGCTAGTAAGATAGCGGGGTCCTACGAGCAGTACTTC
CDR3: CSASKIAGSYEQYF
size: few
D: TRBD2
V: TRBV20-1
J: TRBJ2-7

DNA: TGTGCCAGCAGTTACCGAGCGGGGGTAGACTCCTACGAGCAGTACTTC
CDR3: CASSYRAGVDSYEQYF
size: -
D: TRBD2
V: TRBV6-5
J: TRBJ2-7

DNA: TGTGCCACCAGCAGAGATTTGGCCGCCTATGGCTACACCTTC
CDR3: CATSRDLAAYGYTF
size: -
D: -
V: TRBV15
J: TRBJ1-2

DNA: TGCGCCAGCAGCTTTGGGACAGGGAATGAAAAACTGTTTTTT
CDR3: CASSFGTGNEKLFF
size: -
D: TRBD1
V: TRBV5-1
J: TRBJ1-4

DNA: TGTGCCAGTAAGACTAGCGGCACCGGGGAGCTGTTTTTT
CDR3: CASKTSGTGELFF
size: -
D: TRBD2
V: TRBV19
J: TRBJ2-2

DNA: TGTGCCAGTAGGACGGACAGGGCCAGCGGTGGCTACACCTTC
CDR3: CASRTDRASGGYTF
size: -
D: TRBD1
V: TRBV19
J: TRBJ1-2

DNA: TGCAGTGCTAGAGGGCGGGAGACCCAGTACTTC
CDR3: CSARGRETQYF
size: few
D: -
V: TRBV20-1
J: TRBJ2-5

DNA: TGTGCCAGCAGCCCTTCTAGGGACAGGGGTGAAGCTTTCTTT
CDR3: CASSPSRDRGEAFF
size: -
D: TRBD1
V: TRBV27
J: TRBJ1-1

DNA: TGTGCCAGCAGCCAAACACGCCGCCGGGACAGGGATCCAGATACGCAGTATTTT
CDR3: CASSQTRRRDRDPDTQYF
size: -
D: TRBD1
V: TRBV3-1/TRBV3-2
J: TRBJ2-3

DNA: TGCAGCGCGGCCGGGGGAGGCGAGACCCAGTACTTC
CDR3: CSAAGGGETQYF
size: -
D: -
V: TRBV29-1
J: TRBJ2-5

DNA: TGCGCCAGCAGCTTGGACAGGGGAGGCGGGGAGCTGTTTTTT
CDR3: CASSLDRGGGELFF
size: -
D: -
V: TRBV5-1
J: TRBJ2-2

DNA: TGTGCCATCAGTGGTGACAGGGGATACACTGAAGCTTTCTTT
CDR3: CAISGDRGYTEAFF
size: -
D: TRBD1
V: TRBV10-3
J: TRBJ1-1

DNA: TGTGCCAGCAGACGCGAACCGGGACAGGCGGGAGAGGACATTCAGTACTTC
CDR3: CASRREPGQAGEDIQYF
size: few
D: -
V: TRBV7-9
J: TRBJ2-4

DNA: TGTGCCAGCAGTACCAGGACAACGAACACCGGGGAGCTGTTTTTT
CDR3: CASSTRTTNTGELFF
size: -
D: -
V: TRBV28
J: TRBJ2-2

DNA: TGCGCCAGCAGCTTGTTGTCCGGGGACACCTATGGCTACACCTTC
CDR3: CASSLLSGDTYGYTF
size: -
D: -
V: TRBV5-1
J: TRBJ1-2

DNA: TGTGCCAGCAGCTTAGCAGGGACAGCTAACACTGAAGCTTTCTTT
CDR3: CASSLAGTANTEAFF
size: -
D: TRBD1
V: TRBV7-9
J: TRBJ1-1

DNA: TGTGCCAGCAGTTTCAGACAGGGATCCTACAATGAGCAGTTCTTC
CDR3: CASSFRQGSYNEQFF
size: once
D: TRBD1
V: TRBV27
J: TRBJ2-1

DNA: TGTGCCACCAGTGCCGGGAAGGGTGAGCAGTTCTTC
CDR3: CATSAGKGEQFF
size: -
D: -
V: TRBV24-1
J: TRBJ2-1